This entry describes one T cell receptor beta chain. As yet, its antigen is unknown. CDR3 length: 15 residues. CDR1 is MNHEY and CDR2 is SMNVEV in the germline V gene (reference sequence). V was pared by 2 bases and J by 1 base, with 4 bases of the junction left unmatched. The data were taken from a study of cytomegalovirus exposure and HLA in healthy donors. Background on the study: Early released data had 65 million to 100 million unique TCRs, all coming from HLA-typed donors.

A multiplex PCR was run with 60 Vbeta primers and 13 Jbeta primers. Libraries were prepared by immunoSEQ multiplex PCR; TCRdb keeps only in-frame clonotypes and omits some of them. Of 130,000 or so clones listed, around 77% were seen once; the top ten hold approximately 5.5%. Study-wide results and limits: TCR beta chains numbering more than 150 were designated cytomegalovirus-associated. The CMV antigen specificity of a few CMV-associated chains was confirmed through in vitro analysis.

Sample: PBMCs. The clonotype originates from a man aged 18 to 30 in good health and CMV-seropositive. The chain is built from TRBV27 and TRBJ2-5; 7 nucleotides line up with TRBD1. CDR3 nucleotide sequence: TGTGCCAGCAGTTTAACAGGGGCCACCCAAGAGACCCAGTACTTC. It translates to CASSLTGATQETQYF.